One TCR beta chain is described in this entry. The CDR3 contains 16 residues. Germline-derived CDR1 and CDR2 are SEHNR and FQNEAQ (reference sequence). Germline trimming cut 5 bases from V and 0 bases from J; bases unmatched to any gene: 4. Sequencing used immunoSEQ multiplex PCR; TCRdb keeps in-frame clones, though not all of them. The sample includes roughly 91,000 clones, 80% to 85% of them seen just once. This record belongs to a study of blood T cell repertoires in COVID-19. This chain joins TRBV7-9 and TRBJ2-1; 10 bases are a match to TRBD2. This TCR was sampled from a man aged 70-80 years with active or convalescent COVID-19. The sequenced material came from peripheral blood. In DNA form, the CDR3 reads TGTGCCAGCAGCCCTAGCGGGGGAAGCTCCTACAATGAGCAGTTCTTC. Its translation: CASSPSGGSSYNEQFF.